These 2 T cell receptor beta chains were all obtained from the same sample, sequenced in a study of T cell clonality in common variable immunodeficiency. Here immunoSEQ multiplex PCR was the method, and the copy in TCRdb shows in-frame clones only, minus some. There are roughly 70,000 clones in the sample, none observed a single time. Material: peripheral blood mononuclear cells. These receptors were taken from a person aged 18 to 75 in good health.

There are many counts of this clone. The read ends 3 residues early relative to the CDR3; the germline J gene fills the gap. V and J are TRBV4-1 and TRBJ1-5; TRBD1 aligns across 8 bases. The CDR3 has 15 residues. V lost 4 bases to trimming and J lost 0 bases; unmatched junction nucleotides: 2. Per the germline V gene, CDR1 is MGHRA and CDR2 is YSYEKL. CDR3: CASSPRGHSNQPQHF. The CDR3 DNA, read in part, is TGCGCCAGCAGCCCCAGGGGGCATAGCAATCAGCCC.

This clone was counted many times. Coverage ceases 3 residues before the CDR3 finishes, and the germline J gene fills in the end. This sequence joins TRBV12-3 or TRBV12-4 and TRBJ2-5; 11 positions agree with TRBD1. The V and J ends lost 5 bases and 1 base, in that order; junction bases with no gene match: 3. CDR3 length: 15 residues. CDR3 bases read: TGTGCCAGCAGTCTGGGACAGGGGGTCCAAGAGACC. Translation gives CASSLGQGVQET. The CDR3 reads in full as CASSLGQGVQETQYF.